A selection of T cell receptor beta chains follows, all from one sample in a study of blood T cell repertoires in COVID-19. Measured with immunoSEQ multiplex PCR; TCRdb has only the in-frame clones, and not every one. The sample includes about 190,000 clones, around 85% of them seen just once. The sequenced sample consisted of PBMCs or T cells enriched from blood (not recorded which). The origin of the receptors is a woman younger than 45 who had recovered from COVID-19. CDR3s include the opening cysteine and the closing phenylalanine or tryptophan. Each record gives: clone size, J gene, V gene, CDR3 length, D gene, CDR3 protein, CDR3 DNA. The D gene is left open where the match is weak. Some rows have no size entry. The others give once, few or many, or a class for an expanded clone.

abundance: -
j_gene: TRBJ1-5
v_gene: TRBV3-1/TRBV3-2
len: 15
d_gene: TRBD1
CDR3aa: CASSLGQGAAQPQHF
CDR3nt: TGTGCCAGCAGCCTTGGACAGGGGGCGGCTCAGCCCCAGCATTTT

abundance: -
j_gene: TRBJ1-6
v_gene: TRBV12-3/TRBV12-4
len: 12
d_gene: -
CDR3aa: CASRPDNSPLHF
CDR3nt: TGTGCCAGCAGGCCAGATAATTCACCCCTCCACTTT

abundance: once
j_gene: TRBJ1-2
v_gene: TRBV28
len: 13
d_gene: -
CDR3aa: CASSSSARYGYTF
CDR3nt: TGTGCCAGCAGTTCCAGTGCCCGCTATGGCTACACCTTC

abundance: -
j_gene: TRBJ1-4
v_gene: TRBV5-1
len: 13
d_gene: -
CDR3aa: CASSLQTNEKLFF
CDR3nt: TGCGCCAGCAGCTTGCAGACTAATGAAAAACTGTTTTTT

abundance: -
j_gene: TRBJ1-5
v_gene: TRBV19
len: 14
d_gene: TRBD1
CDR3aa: CASSKRDRNQPQHF
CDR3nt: TGTGCCAGTAGTAAACGGGACAGGAATCAGCCCCAGCATTTT

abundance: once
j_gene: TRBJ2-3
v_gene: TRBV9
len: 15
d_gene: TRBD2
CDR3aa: CASSSRTSGGITQYF
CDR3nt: TGTGCCAGCAGCTCTAGGACTAGCGGGGGGATTACGCAGTATTTT

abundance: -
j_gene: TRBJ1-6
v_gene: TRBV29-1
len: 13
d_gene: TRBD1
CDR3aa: CSVGQAYNSPLHF
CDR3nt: TGCAGCGTAGGACAGGCGTATAATTCACCCCTCCACTTT

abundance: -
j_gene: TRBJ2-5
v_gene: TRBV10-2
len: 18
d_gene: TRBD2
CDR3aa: CASSEVPPSGGVEETQYF
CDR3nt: TGCGCCAGCAGTGAAGTTCCCCCTAGCGGGGGGGTAGAAGAGACCCAGTACTTC

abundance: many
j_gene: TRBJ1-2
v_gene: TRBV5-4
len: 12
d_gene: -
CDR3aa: CASSSLPYGYTF
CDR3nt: TGTGCCAGCAGCTCCCTTCCGTATGGCTACACCTTC

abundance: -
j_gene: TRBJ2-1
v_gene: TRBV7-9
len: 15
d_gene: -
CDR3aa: CASSPRTPMGAEQFF
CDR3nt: TGTGCCAGCAGCCCCAGGACCCCAATGGGGGCTGAGCAGTTCTTC

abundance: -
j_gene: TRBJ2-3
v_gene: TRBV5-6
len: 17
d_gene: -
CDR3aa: CASSTASGTSGTDTQYF
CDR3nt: TGTGCCAGCAGCACCGCCTCGGGGACTTCCGGCACAGATACGCAGTATTTT

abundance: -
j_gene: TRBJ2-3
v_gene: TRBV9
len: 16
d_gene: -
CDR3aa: CASSVSLAASTDTQYF
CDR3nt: TGTGCCAGCAGCGTATCGCTAGCCGCGAGCACAGATACGCAGTATTTT

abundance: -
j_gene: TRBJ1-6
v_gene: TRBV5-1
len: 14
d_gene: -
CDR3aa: CASSPEGNNSPLHF
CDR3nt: TGCGCCAGCAGCCCGGAGGGGAATAATTCACCCCTCCACTTT

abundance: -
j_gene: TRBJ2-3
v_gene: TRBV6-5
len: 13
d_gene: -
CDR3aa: CGGLGYSTDTQYF
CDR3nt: TGTGGGGGGCTCGGGTATAGCACAGATACGCAGTATTTT

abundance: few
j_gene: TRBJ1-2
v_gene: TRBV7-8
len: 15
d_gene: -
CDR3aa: CASSLPRRGFNGYTF
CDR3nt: TGTGCCAGCAGCTTACCTCGACGGGGATTCAATGGCTACACCTTC

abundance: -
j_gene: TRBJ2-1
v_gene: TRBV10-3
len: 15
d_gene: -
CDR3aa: CAISESRNTYNEQFF
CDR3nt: TGTGCCATCAGTGAGTCGAGAAATACCTACAATGAGCAGTTCTTC

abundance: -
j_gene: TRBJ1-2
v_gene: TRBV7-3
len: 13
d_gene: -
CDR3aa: CASSADRNYGYTF
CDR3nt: TGTGCCAGCAGCGCCGACAGAAACTATGGCTACACCTTC

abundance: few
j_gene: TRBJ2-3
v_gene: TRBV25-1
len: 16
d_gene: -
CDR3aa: CASSEIGAMGTDTQYF
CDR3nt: TGTGCCAGCAGTGAAATAGGGGCCATGGGCACAGATACGCAGTATTTT

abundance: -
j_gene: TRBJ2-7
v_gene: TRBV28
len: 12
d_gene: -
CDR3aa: CASTASTREQYF
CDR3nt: TGTGCCAGCACGGCGTCAACGAGGGAGCAGTACTTC

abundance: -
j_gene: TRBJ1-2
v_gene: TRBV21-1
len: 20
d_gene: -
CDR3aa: CASSKESTGYRKGQLYGYTF
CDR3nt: TGTGCCAGCAGCAAAGAGTCAACAGGGTACAGGAAAGGGCAACTCTATGGCTACACCTTC

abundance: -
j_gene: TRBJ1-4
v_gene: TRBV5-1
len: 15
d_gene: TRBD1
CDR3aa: CASSLLTGGNEKLFF
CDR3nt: TGCGCCAGCAGCCTACTCACAGGGGGTAATGAAAAACTGTTTTTT

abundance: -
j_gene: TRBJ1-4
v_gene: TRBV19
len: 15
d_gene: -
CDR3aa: CASSARDTINEKLFF
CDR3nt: TGTGCCAGTAGTGCTCGGGACACCATAAATGAAAAACTGTTTTTT

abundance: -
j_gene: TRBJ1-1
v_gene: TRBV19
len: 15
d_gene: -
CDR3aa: CASSIDSVPNTEAFF
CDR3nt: TGTGCCAGTAGTATAGACAGCGTTCCCAACACTGAAGCTTTCTTT

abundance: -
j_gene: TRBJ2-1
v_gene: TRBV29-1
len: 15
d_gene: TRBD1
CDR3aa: CSVVSQQGIPNEQFF
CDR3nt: TGCAGCGTTGTATCTCAACAGGGGATACCCAATGAGCAGTTCTTC

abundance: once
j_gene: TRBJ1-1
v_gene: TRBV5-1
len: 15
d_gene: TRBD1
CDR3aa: CASSPIGQGVTEAFF
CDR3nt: TGCGCCAGCAGCCCGATCGGTCAGGGGGTTACTGAAGCTTTCTTT

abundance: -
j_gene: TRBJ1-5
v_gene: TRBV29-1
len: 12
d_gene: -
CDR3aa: CSIGQGGQPQHF
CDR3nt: TGCAGTATCGGGCAGGGAGGTCAGCCCCAGCATTTT

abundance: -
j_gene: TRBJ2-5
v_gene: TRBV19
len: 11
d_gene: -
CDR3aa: CASSRETVKYF
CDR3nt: TGTGCCAGTAGTAGAGAGACAGTAAAGTACTTC

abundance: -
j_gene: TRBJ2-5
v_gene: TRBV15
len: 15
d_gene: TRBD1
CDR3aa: CATSRTGGDMETQYF
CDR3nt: TGTGCCACCAGCAGGACAGGGGGGGACATGGAGACCCAGTACTTC

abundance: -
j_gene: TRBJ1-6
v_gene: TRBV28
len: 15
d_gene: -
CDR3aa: CASSLRTARDSPLHF
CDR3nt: TGTGCCAGCAGTTTGCGGACAGCGAGGGATTCACCCCTCCACTTT

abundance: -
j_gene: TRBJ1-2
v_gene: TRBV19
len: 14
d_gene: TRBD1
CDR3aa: CASRSGQANYGYTF
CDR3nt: TGTGCCAGTAGATCCGGACAGGCGAACTATGGCTACACCTTC

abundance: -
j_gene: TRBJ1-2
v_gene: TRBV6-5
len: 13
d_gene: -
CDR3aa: CASSYRQGGGYTF
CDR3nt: TGTGCCAGCAGTTACAGGCAGGGAGGCGGCTACACCTTC

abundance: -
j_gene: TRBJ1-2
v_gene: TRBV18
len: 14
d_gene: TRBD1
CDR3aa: CASSPTGDNYGYTF
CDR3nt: TGTGCCAGCTCTCCCACAGGGGATAACTATGGCTACACCTTC

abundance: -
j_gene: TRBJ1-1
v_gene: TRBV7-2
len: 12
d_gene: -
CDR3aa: CASSLVGSEAFF
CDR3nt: TGTGCCAGCAGCTTAGTAGGGAGTGAAGCTTTCTTT

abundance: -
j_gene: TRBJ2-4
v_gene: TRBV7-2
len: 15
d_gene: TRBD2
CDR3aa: CASSPRGGGGNIQYF
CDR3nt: TGTGCCAGCAGTCCCCGCGGCGGGGGAGGGAACATTCAGTACTTC

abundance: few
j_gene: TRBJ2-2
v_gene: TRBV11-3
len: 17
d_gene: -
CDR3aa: CASSPDRKISNTGELFF
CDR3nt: TGTGCCAGCAGCCCCGACAGAAAAATTTCGAACACCGGGGAGCTGTTTTTT

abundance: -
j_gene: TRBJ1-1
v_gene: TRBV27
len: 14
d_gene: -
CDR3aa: CASSLAQGWTEAFF
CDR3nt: TGTGCCAGCAGTTTGGCGCAGGGGTGGACTGAAGCTTTCTTT

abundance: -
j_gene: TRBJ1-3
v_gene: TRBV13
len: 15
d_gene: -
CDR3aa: CASTLSRYSGNTIYF
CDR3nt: TGTGCCAGCACCCTTAGCAGATACTCTGGAAACACCATATATTTT

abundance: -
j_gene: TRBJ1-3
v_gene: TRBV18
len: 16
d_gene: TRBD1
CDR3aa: CASSPLGQGVGDTIYF
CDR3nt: TGTGCCAGCTCCCCCCTCGGACAGGGGGTAGGGGACACCATATATTTT

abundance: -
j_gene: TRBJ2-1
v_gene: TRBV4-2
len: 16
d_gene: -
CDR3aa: CASSQESTVRYYEQFF
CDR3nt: TGTGCCAGCAGCCAAGAGTCAACTGTACGATATTATGAGCAGTTCTTC

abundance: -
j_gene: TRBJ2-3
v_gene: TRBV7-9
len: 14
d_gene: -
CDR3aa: CASSRGWEPDTQYF
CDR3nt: TGTGCCAGCAGCCGAGGGTGGGAGCCAGATACGCAGTATTTT

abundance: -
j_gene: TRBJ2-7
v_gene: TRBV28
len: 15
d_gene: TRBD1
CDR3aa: CASSAPSDREGEQYF
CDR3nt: TGTGCCAGCAGTGCCCCCTCGGACAGGGAAGGTGAGCAGTACTTC

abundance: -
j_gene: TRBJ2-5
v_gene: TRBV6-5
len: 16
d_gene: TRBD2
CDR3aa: CASSLGLAGGQETQYF
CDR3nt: TGTGCCAGCAGTTTAGGACTAGCGGGAGGTCAAGAGACCCAGTACTTC

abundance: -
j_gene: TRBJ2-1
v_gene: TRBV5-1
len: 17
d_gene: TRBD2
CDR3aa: CASSLPPLAVSYNEQFF
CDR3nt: TGCGCCAGCAGCCTACCCCCTCTAGCGGTCTCCTACAATGAGCAGTTCTTC

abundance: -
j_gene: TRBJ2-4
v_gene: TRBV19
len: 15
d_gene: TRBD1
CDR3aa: CASSMGQGAKNIQYF
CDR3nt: TGTGCCAGTAGTATGGGACAGGGGGCCAAAAACATTCAGTACTTC

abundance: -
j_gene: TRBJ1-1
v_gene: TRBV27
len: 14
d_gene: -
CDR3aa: CASKKNGLNTEAFF
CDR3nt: TGTGCCAGCAAAAAGAACGGTTTGAACACTGAAGCTTTCTTT

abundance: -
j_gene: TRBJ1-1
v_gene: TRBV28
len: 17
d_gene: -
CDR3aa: CASTTPGQRLMNTEAFF
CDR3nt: TGTGCCAGCACTACCCCCGGACAGCGCCTCATGAACACTGAAGCTTTCTTT

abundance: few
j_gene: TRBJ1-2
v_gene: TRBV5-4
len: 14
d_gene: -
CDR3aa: CASSFEGSNYGYTF
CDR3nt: TGTGCCAGCAGCTTCGAGGGTTCTAACTATGGCTACACCTTC

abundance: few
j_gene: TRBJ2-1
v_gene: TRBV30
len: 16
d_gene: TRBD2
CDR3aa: CAWSNRGLGPPNEQFF
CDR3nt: TGTGCCTGGAGTAACCGGGGACTAGGTCCTCCAAATGAGCAGTTCTTC

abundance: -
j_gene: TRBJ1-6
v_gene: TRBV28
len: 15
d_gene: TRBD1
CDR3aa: CASSEDRRRGSPLHF
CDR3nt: TGTGCCAGCAGTGAGGACAGGCGCAGGGGTTCACCCCTCCACTTT

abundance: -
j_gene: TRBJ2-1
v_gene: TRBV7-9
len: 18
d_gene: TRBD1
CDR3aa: CASSTKPGQGSSYNEQFF
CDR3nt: TGTGCCAGCAGCACGAAGCCGGGACAGGGAAGCTCCTACAATGAGCAGTTCTTC

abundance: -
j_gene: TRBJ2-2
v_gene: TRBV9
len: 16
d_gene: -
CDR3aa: CASSWGVASRTGELFF
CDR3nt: TGTGCCAGCAGCTGGGGAGTAGCGAGCCGAACCGGGGAGCTGTTTTTT

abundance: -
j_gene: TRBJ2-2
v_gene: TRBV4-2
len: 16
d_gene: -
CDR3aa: CASNRQQGMGTGELFF
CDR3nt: TGTGCCAGCAACAGACAACAGGGAATGGGCACCGGGGAGCTGTTTTTT